Listed below are T cell receptor beta chains from one sample, sequenced in a study of OX40 agonist ivuxolimab in advanced cancers. Assay: immunoSEQ multiplex PCR; the TCRdb copy retains only in-frame clones and omits some. Seen here are some 66,000 clones, around 88% observed once, and the top ten hold approximately 0.6%. Material: CD4+ or CD8+ T cells sorted from blood, obtained in a trial of the OX40 agonist ivuxolimab. These receptors originate from an adult with an advanced solid tumor such as melanoma, head and neck, liver or kidney cancer. CDR3s include the opening cysteine and the closing phenylalanine or tryptophan. The D gene is left open where the match is weak. Where a row states a size, it is once, few, many or the class of an expanded clone; other rows omit it.

v_call	d_call	clone_size	j_call	cdr3_aa	cdr3_nt
TRBV4-1	TRBD2	NA	TRBJ2-1	CASSQARTSGNNEQFF	TGCGCCAGCAGCCAGGCTCGGACTAGCGGAAACAATGAGCAGTTCTTC
TRBV19	TRBD1	few	TRBJ1-6	CASSIEGAPSSPLHF	TGTGCCAGTAGTATTGAGGGGGCACCTAGTTCACCCCTCCACTTT
TRBV5-1	NA	NA	TRBJ2-3	CASSWQGSGTDTQYF	TGCGCCAGCAGCTGGCAGGGTTCTGGCACAGATACGCAGTATTTT
TRBV5-1	NA	NA	TRBJ1-2	CASSLDTYGYTF	TGCGCCAGCAGCTTGGATACCTATGGCTACACCTTC
TRBV6-1	NA	NA	TRBJ2-3	CASNGDTTDTQYF	TGTGCCAGCAATGGGGATACCACAGATACGCAGTATTTT
TRBV5-6	TRBD1	NA	TRBJ1-5	CASSSSGQTYQPQHF	TGTGCCAGCAGCTCCTCGGGACAGACATATCAGCCCCAGCATTTT
TRBV10-1	NA	NA	TRBJ2-3	CASSDRVGTDTQYF	TGCGCCAGCAGTGATAGGGTAGGCACAGATACGCAGTATTTT
TRBV5-1	NA	once	TRBJ1-2	CASSLDPGYGYTF	TGCGCCAGCAGCTTGGACCCGGGGTATGGCTACACCTTC
TRBV7-9	TRBD1	NA	TRBJ2-7	CASSPGQTFPEQYF	TGTGCCAGCAGCCCGGGACAGACCTTCCCCGAGCAGTACTTC
TRBV2	NA	NA	TRBJ1-3	CASSTGQYSGNTIYF	TGTGCCAGCAGTACCGGACAGTACTCTGGAAACACCATATATTTT
TRBV11-2	TRBD2	NA	TRBJ2-5	CASSFSGGPQETQYF	TGTGCCAGCAGCTTCAGCGGGGGTCCCCAAGAGACCCAGTACTTC
TRBV7-9	NA	NA	TRBJ1-3	CASSLSQSAGNTIYF	TGTGCCAGCAGCTTATCACAGTCAGCTGGAAACACCATATATTTT
TRBV5-6	NA	NA	TRBJ1-2	CASSLVSIQDGYTF	TGTGCCAGCAGCTTGGTCAGTATCCAAGATGGCTACACCTTC
TRBV6-5	NA	NA	TRBJ1-2	CASSYSWQKDGYTF	TGTGCCAGCAGTTACTCGTGGCAGAAGGATGGCTACACCTTC
TRBV10-3	NA	NA	TRBJ2-1	CASGQLYNEQFF	TGTGCCTCCGGACAGCTATACAATGAGCAGTTCTTC
TRBV27	NA	NA	TRBJ1-1	CASSLNGNTEAFF	TGTGCCAGCAGCCTCAACGGGAACACTGAAGCTTTCTTT
TRBV2	NA	NA	TRBJ1-1	CASSDWTEAFF	TGTGCCAGCAGTGACTGGACTGAAGCTTTCTTT
TRBV27	NA	NA	TRBJ1-2	CASSLVGQYYGYTF	TGTGCCAGCAGTTTGGTAGGACAGTACTATGGCTACACCTTC
TRBV28	TRBD1	NA	TRBJ1-3	CASSLTQGALAVGRNTIYF	TGTGCCAGCAGTTTAACCCAGGGGGCCCTGGCCGTGGGACGAAACACCATATATTTT
TRBV6-1	TRBD2	NA	TRBJ2-5	CAVAGDKKETQYF	TGTGCCGTAGCGGGGGATAAGAAAGAGACCCAGTACTTC
TRBV30	TRBD1	NA	TRBJ2-7	CAGRDRGRDEQYF	TGTGCCGGACGGGACAGGGGTCGCGACGAGCAGTACTTC
TRBV9	NA	NA	TRBJ1-3	CASSVGGGLNSGNTIYF	TGTGCCAGCAGCGTAGGCGGGGGACTTAACTCTGGAAACACCATATATTTT
TRBV7-7	NA	NA	TRBJ2-5	CASSLAFGGQETQYF	TGTGCCAGCAGCTTAGCCTTTGGGGGCCAAGAGACCCAGTACTTC
TRBV11-2	TRBD2	NA	TRBJ2-1	CASSTLSSGGSNEQFF	TGTGCCAGCAGTACACTAAGTAGCGGGGGGAGTAATGAGCAGTTCTTC
TRBV18	TRBD1	NA	TRBJ1-5	CASSPSLIRGLSNQPQHF	TGTGCCAGCTCACCCAGCCTTATCAGGGGGCTTAGCAATCAGCCCCAGCATTTT
TRBV5-1	TRBD2	NA	TRBJ2-1	CASSSGGGSYNEQFF	TGCGCCAGCAGCTCCGGGGGGGGCTCCTACAATGAGCAGTTCTTC
TRBV2	TRBD1	NA	TRBJ2-1	CASGQGQGGYNEQFF	TGTGCCAGCGGTCAGGGACAGGGAGGCTACAATGAGCAGTTCTTC
TRBV12-5	NA	few	TRBJ2-3	CASIPHLFGSTDTQYF	TGTGCTAGTATTCCCCATCTGTTTGGGAGCACAGATACGCAGTATTTT
TRBV5-1	NA	NA	TRBJ1-1	CASSLGQVGEAFF	TGCGCCAGCAGCTTGGGACAGGTTGGAGAAGCTTTCTTT
TRBV5-1	NA	NA	TRBJ2-3	CASSLGQTTDTQYF	TGCGCCAGCAGCTTGGGACAGACCACAGATACGCAGTATTTT
TRBV19	TRBD1	NA	TRBJ1-5	CASRSSLTGVGNQPQHF	TGTGCCAGTAGATCCTCACTTACAGGGGTCGGCAATCAGCCCCAGCATTTT
TRBV10-3	TRBD1	NA	TRBJ1-4	CAISELGTDEKLFF	TGTGCCATCAGTGAGTTAGGGACAGATGAAAAACTGTTTTTT
TRBV11-2	TRBD1	NA	TRBJ1-4	CASSSGTGNEKLFF	TGTGCCAGCAGCTCCGGGACAGGCAATGAAAAACTGTTTTTT
TRBV19	NA	NA	TRBJ1-3	CASSMSRQGMPSGNTIYF	TGTGCCAGTAGTATGTCTCGGCAGGGGATGCCCTCTGGAAACACCATATATTTT
TRBV5-6	TRBD1	few	TRBJ1-1	CASSLGQGRAFF	TGTGCCAGCAGCTTGGGACAGGGGCGAGCTTTCTTT
TRBV10-3	NA	NA	TRBJ2-1	CAISVEGNEQFF	TGTGCCATCAGTGTGGAAGGAAATGAGCAGTTCTTC
TRBV11-3	NA	NA	TRBJ2-1	CASSLDKTAGQFF	TGTGCCAGCAGCTTAGATAAGACGGCGGGGCAGTTCTTC
TRBV15	TRBD2	NA	TRBJ2-7	CATSGSSGGTGEQYF	TGTGCCACCAGCGGGTCTAGCGGGGGAACGGGCGAGCAGTACTTC
TRBV28	TRBD1	once	TRBJ1-3	CASTRTGMKVGNTIYF	TGTGCCAGCACCCGGACAGGGATGAAGGTTGGAAACACCATATATTTT
TRBV5-6	NA	once	TRBJ1-1	CASSLAGNKGWDTEAFF	TGTGCCAGCAGCTTGGCCGGGAATAAGGGTTGGGACACTGAAGCTTTCTTT
TRBV28	NA	NA	TRBJ2-4	CASSLVGSTLAKNIQYF	TGTGCCAGCAGTTTAGTAGGGTCCACATTAGCCAAAAACATTCAGTACTTC